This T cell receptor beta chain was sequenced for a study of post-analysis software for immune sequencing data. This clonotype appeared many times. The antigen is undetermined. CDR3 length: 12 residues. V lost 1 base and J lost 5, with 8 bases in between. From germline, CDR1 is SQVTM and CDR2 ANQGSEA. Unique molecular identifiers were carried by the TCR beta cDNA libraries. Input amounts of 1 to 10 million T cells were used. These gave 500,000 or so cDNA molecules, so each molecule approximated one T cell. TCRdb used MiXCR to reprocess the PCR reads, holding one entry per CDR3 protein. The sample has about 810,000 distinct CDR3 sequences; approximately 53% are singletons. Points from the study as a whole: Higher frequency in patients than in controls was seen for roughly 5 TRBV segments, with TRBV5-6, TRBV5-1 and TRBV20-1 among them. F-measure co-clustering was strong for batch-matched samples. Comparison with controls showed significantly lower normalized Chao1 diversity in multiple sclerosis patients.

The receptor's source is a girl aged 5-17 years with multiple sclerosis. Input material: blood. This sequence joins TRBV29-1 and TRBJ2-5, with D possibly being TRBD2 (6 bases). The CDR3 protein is CSVEAGVETQYF. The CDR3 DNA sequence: TGCAGCGTTGAAGCGGGAGTTGAGACCCAGTACTTC.